These 8 T cell receptor beta chains came from one sample sequenced in a study of shared clonotypes between healthy human individuals. Produced via immunoSEQ multiplex PCR; TCRdb's table is partial and in-frame only. Of approximately 2,000,000 clones listed, just over 90% were seen once; the top ten hold 1.5% to 2%. As defined, naive CD8 cells were CD45RO-negative and positively selected for CCR7, with terminally differentiated effector memory CD45RA+ cells excluded. The sample consisted of naive CD8+ T cells from PBMCs. These receptors were taken from a man in his late teens or twenties in good health. Some clones in this sample may be carry-over from other donors' samples.

The chain uses TRBV9 and TRBJ2-3; 11 nucleotides match TRBD2. The CDR3 runs to 16 residues. Per the germline V gene, CDR1 is SGDLS and CDR2 is YYNGEE. Trimming at V came to 3 bases and at J to 0 bases, leaving 3 bases not matched to a gene. DNA for the CDR3: TGTGCCAGCAGCGCGGGACTAGCGGATAGCACAGATACGCAGTATTTT. Translating gives CASSAGLADSTDTQYF.

The rearrangement links TRBV7-3 to TRBJ2-5; 7 bases are a match to TRBD1. Germline values: CDR1 SGHTA, CDR2 FQGTGA. The CDR3 runs 15 residues. With 5 bases clipped from V and 5 bases from J, the junction kept 11 bases outside the gene matches. CDR3 coding DNA: TGTGCCAGCAGCCCCGCCCCAGGGGGACGTGAGACCCAGTACTTC. It encodes CASSPAPGGRETQYF. The variable domain in full, with the rest retrieved from reference TRBV7-3 and TRBJ2-5, is GAGVSQTPSNKVTEKGKYVELRCDPISGHTALYWYRQSLGQGPEFLIYFQGTGAADDSGLPNDRFFAVRPEGSVSTLKIQRTERGDSAVYLCASSPAPGGRETQYFGPGTRLLVL.

Only a few counts were recorded for this clone. The V gene is TRBV9, the J gene TRBJ1-5, with D possibly TRBD1 on 6 matching bases. Trimming shortened V by 3 bases and J by 3 bases, and 13 bases separated the two germline ends. This CDR3 comprises 15 residues. Germline V gives CDR1 SGDLS, CDR2 YYNGEE. The CDR3 nucleotides read TGTGCCAGCAGCGAGGGGGGGCGTACCAATCAGCCCCAGCATTTT. Its translation is CASSEGGRTNQPQHF.

Note on this clone: At the DNA level, this CDR3 is encoded by other sequences in the same sample as well. V usage is TRBV7-2 and J usage is TRBJ2-6; D is unclear. V was pared by 4 bases and J by 0 bases, with 4 bases between. CDR1 is SGHTA and CDR2 is FQGNSA in the germline V gene. The CDR3 has 14 residues. This chain's CDR3 is CASSSRSGANVLTF. DNA of the CDR3: TGTGCCAGCAGCTCTCGCTCTGGGGCCAACGTCCTGACTTTC.

This rearrangement joins TRBV11-2 to TRBJ2-5; a weak D match, TRBD2 (7 bases). The CDR3 loop spans 15 amino acids. Germline CDR1 is SGHAT and CDR2 is FQNNGV. Trimming left V 3 bases short and J 0 bases short, with 11 bases between. CDR3 bases: TGTGCCAGCAGCTTCATGGGGGGGCACCAAGAGACCCAGTACTTC. Its translation is CASSFMGGHQETQYF.

The chain combines TRBV29-1 with TRBJ2-7; 7 nucleotides match TRBD2. Trimming took 6 bases from V and 0 from J; bases not matched to a gene: 11. The CDR3 has 15 residues. Per germline, CDR1 SQVTM and CDR2 ANQGSEA. CDR3 sequence reads: CSVASTSVDSYEQYF. CDR3 bases: TGCAGCGTCGCGAGTACTAGCGTTGACTCCTACGAGCAGTACTTC.

To note about this clone: Other DNA sequences in the same sample also yield this CDR3. CDR3 loop: CASRLAGDYEQYF. The CDR3, as DNA: TGTGCCAGCAGGCTAGCGGGAGATTACGAGCAGTACTTC. The V call is TRBV7-9, the J call TRBJ2-7, with 10 bases that match TRBD2. V lost 6 bases to trimming and J lost 4 bases; unmatched junction nucleotides: 3. This CDR3 is 13 amino acids long. Germline CDR1 reads SEHNR; CDR2 reads FQNEAQ (reference sequence).

In regard to this clone: The sample holds other DNA sequences that translate to the same CDR3. The chain recombines TRBV27 with TRBJ2-1; D remains ambiguous. The length of the CDR3 is 13 residues. Germline CDR1 is MNHEY and CDR2 is SMNVEV (reference sequence). V lost 4 bases and J lost 4, with 8 bases in between. CDR3 DNA: TGTGCCAGCAGTTATAAGGGTTACAATGAGCAGTTCTTC. This gives the protein CASSYKGYNEQFF.